This passage covers 19 T cell receptor beta chains from one sample sequenced in a study of blood T cell repertoires in COVID-19 (dated by TCRdb to the early 2020s). The library came from the immunoSEQ multiplex PCR assay. TCRdb retrieved this table from immuneACCESS and kept in-frame rearrangements only. Not all clones are present; in checked studies, unresolved V genes account for under half, and no reason is known for the remainder. The sample table records roughly 60,000 clones; approximately 78% of these occur just once. 15% of the sample is held by the ten biggest clonotypes. Sequenced material: peripheral blood. The receptor source for this set is an elderly man with acute or convalescent COVID-19.

This clone was detected a few times. The chain uses TRBV11-2 and TRBJ1-2; 7 nucleotides align to TRBD1. With 3 bases clipped from V and 6 bases from J, the junction kept 7 bases outside the gene matches. Germline V gene sequence: CDR1 SGHAT, CDR2 FQNNGV. The CDR3 contains 14 residues. The CDR3, as DNA: TGTGCCAGCAGCTTCATCACGACAGGGAATGGCTACACCTTC. Translation gives CASSFITTGNGYTF.

CDR3 bases: TGCGCCAGCAGCTTACCACGACTAGCGGGGGCGTTACGTAGCTCCTACAATGAGCAGTTCTTC. Translating it yields CASSLPRLAGALRSSYNEQFF. The rearrangement links TRBV5-1 to TRBJ2-1; 12 bases line up with TRBD2. The CDR3 sequence is 21 residues long. Per germline, CDR1 SGHRS and CDR2 YFSETQ. V lost 2 bases, J lost 0 bases, and 15 bases stayed unmatched.

V gene TRBV9 combines with J gene TRBJ1-1; 7 positions match TRBD1. Germline loops: CDR1 SGDLS, CDR2 YYNGEE. The CDR3 covers 14 residues. V gave up 5 bases and J gave up 2 bases; unmatched junction bases: 6. The CDR3 loop reads CASRSQGSNTEAFF. Here the CDR3 DNA reads TGTGCCAGCAGGTCACAGGGGTCCAACACTGAAGCTTTCTTT. Filled out from reference TRBV9 and TRBJ1-1, the complete variable domain reads DSGVTQTPKHLITATGQRVTLRCSPRSGDLSVYWYQQSLDQGLQFLIQYYNGEERAKGNILERFSAQQFPDLHSELNLSSLELGDSALYFCASRSQGSNTEAFFGQGTRLTVV.

This rearrangement joins TRBV27 to TRBJ2-7; possible D gene TRBD1, 6 bases. In germline, CDR1 is MNHEY, CDR2 SMNVEV (reference sequence). The ends were cut back, 2 bases at V and 4 bases at J, with 18 bases in the middle. The CDR3 spans 16 residues. CDR3: CASSLLPGTGTYEQYF. For the CDR3, the DNA is TGTGCCAGCAGTTTACTTCCAGGGACCGGGACATACGAGCAGTACTTC.

The rearrangement links TRBV2 to TRBJ1-1, with no clear D. Germline CDR1 is SNHLY and CDR2 is FYNNEI. The CDR3 totals 13 residues. V was shortened by 3 bases and J by 1 base, with 6 bases between the two germline ends. The CDR3, as DNA: TGTGCCAGCAGTGAGTGGCAGAACACTGAAGCTTTCTTT. This codes for CASSEWQNTEAFF. Looking up the rest from reference TRBV2 and TRBJ1-1 gives the full variable domain: EPEVTQTPSHQVTQMGQEVILRCVPISNHLYFYWYRQILGQKVEFLVSFYNNEISEKSEIFDDQFSVERPDGSNFTLKIRSTKLEDSAMYFCASSEWQNTEAFFGQGTRLTVV.

This clone has a count of ten or more. The rearrangement links TRBV18 to TRBJ1-5, with a tentative D call TRBD1 (5 bases). The CDR3 has 13 amino acids. Trimming stripped 2 bases from V and 4 bases from J, with 6 bases between. The germline V gene has CDR1 KGHSH and CDR2 LQKENI. The CDR3 DNA follows: TGTGCCAGCTCACCAGGGGGGAATCAGCCCCAGCATTTT. Its protein product is CASSPGGNQPQHF.

This chain links TRBV5-1 with TRBJ2-7; tentative D call: TRBD2 (5 bases). CDR1 is SGHRS, CDR2 YFSETQ, per germline. V was cut by 4 bases and J by 2 bases, with 19 bases left in between. CDR3 length equals 16 residues. This CDR3 reads CASSLRGGQVAYEQYF. CDR3 DNA: TGCGCCAGCAGCCTCCGGGGTGGGCAGGTTGCCTACGAGCAGTACTTC.

The V gene is TRBV15, the J gene TRBJ1-1; D is unresolved. The CDR3 has 15 amino acids. CDR1 LNHNV and CDR2 YYDKDF come from the germline V gene (reference sequence). Between the trimmed V and J ends, which lost 1 base and 3 bases, there was a span of 12 bases. The CDR3 nucleotides read TGTGCCACCAGCAGAGTAATGGCGGGGTACACTGAAGCTTTCTTT. Translated: CATSRVMAGYTEAFF.

The CDR3, as DNA: TGTGCCAGCAGCTTCTTCGGGGGTTCGAACACCGGGGAGCTGTTTTTT. It encodes CASSFFGGSNTGELFF. The V call is TRBV11-3, the J call TRBJ2-2; possible D gene TRBD2, 6 bases. V gave up 3 bases and J gave up 0 bases, with 11 bases separating them. The CDR3 spans 16 residues. CDR1 SGHNT and CDR2 YENEEA come from the germline V gene.

The chain links TRBV6-5 to TRBJ2-2; weak D call: TRBD1 (6 bases). There are 15 residues in the CDR3. Germline CDR1 is MNHEY and CDR2 is SVGAGI. Trimming pared 7 bases from V and 6 bases from J, leaving 18 bases between. CDR3 sequence reads: CASTSQDPGAGELFF. Written as DNA, the CDR3 is TGTGCCAGCACCTCACAGGACCCAGGGGCCGGGGAGCTGTTTTTT.

The rearrangement uses TRBV6-5 and TRBJ2-7; 8 positions agree with TRBD1. Germline CDR1 and CDR2: MNHEY and SVGAGI. The CDR3 covers 14 residues. Trimming removed 5 bases from V and 2 bases from J; junction bases left unmatched: 5. In DNA, the CDR3 is TGTGCCAGCAGTCGGACAGGGCGGACCTACGAGCAGTACTTC. Translation gives CASSRTGRTYEQYF.

This clone was found once. V usage is TRBV5-1 and J usage is TRBJ1-1, with unresolved D. Trimming pared 1 base from V and 1 base from J, leaving 14 bases between. This CDR3 region has 16 residues. Germline loops: CDR1 SGHRS, CDR2 YFSETQ. As DNA, the CDR3 is TGCGCCAGCAGCTTGCGGGAAATTGGTCGGAACACTGAAGCTTTCTTT. Residues: CASSLREIGRNTEAFF.

Only one count was recorded for this clone. This chain connects TRBV27 to TRBJ1-5; D gene ambiguous. V dropped 5 bases and J dropped 3 bases, with 8 bases sitting between them. Germline CDR1 reads MNHEY; CDR2 reads SMNVEV (reference sequence). The CDR3 runs 13 residues. CDR3 sequence (DNA): TGTGCCAGCAGTCCCTCTTTCAATCAGCCCCAGCATTTT. Its translation is CASSPSFNQPQHF.

The rearrangement joins TRBV6-5 to TRBJ1-3; 8 bases map to TRBD1. V trimming: 6 bases; J trimming: 4 bases; junction bases outside the gene matches: 8. CDR3 length equals 15 residues. The germline gives CDR1 MNHEY, CDR2 SVGAGI. CDR3 DNA sequence: TGTGCCAGCAGCCCATCGACAGGGGTCGGAAACACCATATATTTT. Its protein product is CASSPSTGVGNTIYF.

V and J are TRBV19 and TRBJ1-1; the D is unclear. Germline assignment: CDR1 LNHDA and CDR2 SQIVND (reference sequence). V lost 2 bases and J 1 base, leaving 14 bases between the germline ends. This CDR3 has 16 residues. This chain's CDR3 is CASSINGEGKNTEAFF. DNA of the CDR3: TGTGCCAGTAGTATAAATGGAGAAGGAAAGAACACTGAAGCTTTCTTT.

The V gene is TRBV19, the J gene TRBJ2-1; 10 bases align to TRBD2. The CDR3 is made up of 15 amino acids. CDR1 and CDR2 from the germline V gene are LNHDA and SQIVND (reference sequence). The V segment lost 5 bases and the J segment 5 bases; nucleotides outside the gene matches: 6. CDR3 sequence: CASSAAAGGDNEQFF. CDR3 nucleotides: TGTGCCAGTAGTGCGGCAGCGGGGGGGGACAATGAGCAGTTCTTC.

V usage is TRBV6-6 and J usage is TRBJ1-4, with 7 bases that match TRBD1. The CDR3 extends over 16 amino acids. Germline V gives CDR1 MNHNY, CDR2 SVGAGI (reference sequence). Trimming removed 2 bases from V and 4 bases from J; junction bases left unmatched: 7. The CDR3 reads CASSYEGGGFNEKLFF. The CDR3 nucleotides are TGTGCCAGCAGTTACGAAGGGGGCGGCTTTAATGAAAAACTGTTTTTT.

The chain has TRBV2 and TRBJ1-4; D perhaps matches TRBD1 (5 bases). Trimming took off 7 bases at V and 7 bases at J, with 13 bases between the two ends. This CDR3 has 13 amino acids. Germline values: CDR1 SNHLY, CDR2 FYNNEI. CDR3 region: CASMKGPAEKLFF. CDR3 bases: TGTGCCAGCATGAAGGGGCCGGCTGAAAAACTGTTTTTT.

The chain joins TRBV2 to TRBJ2-2; possibly TRBD2 for D (5 bases). Trimming shortened V by 0 bases and J by 10 bases, and 9 bases separated the two germline ends. From germline, CDR1 is SNHLY and CDR2 FYNNEI. The CDR3 covers 13 residues. Written as DNA, the CDR3 is TGTGCCAGCAGTGAAGCCCAGGAGGAGGAGCTGTTTTTT. Its protein is CASSEAQEEELFF.